The source of this T cell receptor (beta chain) is a study of beta chain features in type 1 diabetes. Study-wide background: Age, gender and cell yields were similar between patients and healthy donors. Whole-study findings and limits: In all four CD4+ subsets, TCRB CDR3 length was significantly, moderately reduced in type 1 diabetes. Type 1 diabetes patients showed fewer insertions and more deletions at VDJ junctions.

The germline gives CDR1 LGHNA, CDR2 YSLEER. The CDR3 sequence is 13 residues long. V was pared by 1 base and J by 7 bases, with 10 bases between. With respect to this clone: Antigen: not known.

The authors reverse transcribed all of the isolated RNA, so sequencing captured expressed TCRB transcripts. Sequenced by immunoSEQ multiplex PCR; TCRdb stores in-frame clones only, minus some. The sample gives around 690,000 clones, roughly an eighth of which show up once; more than 0.09% is in the top ten. Sequenced material: naive CD4+ T cells from blood. The TCR sequence derives from a young man with type 1 diabetes. The V gene is TRBV4-3, the J gene TRBJ1-1, with D uncertain. The CDR3 region has the DNA TGCGCCAGCAGCCAAGGAGAGAGGAGTGAAGCTTTCTTT. Its protein product is CASSQGERSEAFF.